Shown below are 3 T cell receptor beta chains from a single sample sequenced in a study of early T cells in non-severe SARS-CoV-2 infection. TCRdb used MiXCR to reprocess the 5' RACE reads, holding one entry per CDR3 protein. Among some 81,000 distinct CDR3 sequences listed, roughly 9.4% were seen once. The sample comprised whole blood. All receptors come from an adult who was a healthcare worker with PCR-confirmed SARS-CoV-2 infection or an uninfected control (not recorded which).

In its sample, this clonotype was seen many times. The chain joins TRBV28 to TRBJ2-3, with D possibly being TRBD1 or TRBD2 (5 bases each). V was clipped by 5 bases and J by 3 bases, with 15 bases between them. The length of the CDR3 is 15 residues. Germline assignment: CDR1 MDHEN and CDR2 SYDVKM. CDR3 region: CASSPGTGSTDTQYF. CDR3 in DNA: TGTGCCAGCAGTCCAGGGACGGGCTCAACAGATACGCAGTATTTT.

This clonotype was recorded many times. The chain couples TRBV5-1 to TRBJ2-6; D perhaps matches TRBD1 (5 bases). This CDR3 comprises 16 residues. Germline values: CDR1 SGHRS, CDR2 YFSETQ. With 5 bases removed from V and 0 bases from J, the gap between germline ends came to 12 bases. The CDR3 sequence is CASSPTALSGANVLTF. Here the CDR3 DNA reads TGCGCCAGCAGTCCGACAGCTCTCTCTGGGGCCAACGTCCTGACTTTC.

The chain joins TRBV20-1 to TRBJ1-5, with a tentative D call TRBD1 (5 bases). The CDR3 extends over 14 amino acids. The V end lost 5 bases, the J end lost 3 bases, and 14 bases lay between the germline ends. The germline V gene has CDR1 DFQATT and CDR2 SNEGSKA (reference sequence). The CDR3 sequence: CSAPRQGPNQPQHF. The CDR3 bases are TGCAGTGCTCCCCGGCAGGGCCCCAATCAGCCCCAGCATTTT.